The entry below describes one T cell receptor beta chain. The antigen is unknown. Deletions cut 3 bases from V and 7 bases from J, with 7 bases between. This CDR3 is built from 13 residues. CDR1 is LNHNV and CDR2 is YYDKDF in the germline V gene (reference sequence). The data were taken from a study of cytomegalovirus exposure and HLA in healthy donors. General study points: Most TCR beta V segments were productive about 87% or about 30% of the time in an earlier analysis. An analysis that was carried out later associated approximately 15,000 TCR beta sequences with HLA alleles at 0.05 false discovery rate. Later, an analysis found that common viral pathogens appeared to be linked with several of the most significant clusters. Presence/absence analyses treated sequencing depth as roughly uniform across donors.

The PCR contained 60 Vbeta and 13 Jbeta primers. Some clones are missing from TCRdb's copy, which holds only in-frame ones; the method was immunoSEQ multiplex PCR. Seen here are around 190,000 clones, about 78% observed once, and the top ten hold approximately 3%. V is TRBV15 and J is TRBJ1-6, with D maybe TRBD1 (6 bases). The sequence came from a woman in her thirties in good health and CMV-seronegative. Sequencing was carried out using PBMCs. DNA for the CDR3: TGTGCCACCAGCAGGGACAGAAATTCACCCCTCCACTTT. Its translation: CATSRDRNSPLHF.